Below are 23 T cell receptor beta chains sequenced from a single sample in a study of vaccination effects on CD4 cells after COVID-19. For these receptors, no antigen is known. TCRdb's copy holds only in-frame clones and misses some; the assay was immunoSEQ multiplex PCR. Of tens of thousands of clones in the sample, over 70% were seen once. Isolating CD4+ T cells followed ten to eleven days of culture. Participants were vaccinated with two doses of either the BNT162b2 or mRNA-1273 vaccine. This specimen consisted of CD4+ T cells from PBMCs cultured without peptide, obtained after COVID-19 vaccination. These receptors originate from a human donor who received a COVID-19 vaccine.

The genes are TRBV28 and TRBJ2-1, with D maybe TRBD2 (6 bases). Trimming took off 0 bases at V and 8 bases at J, with 8 bases between the two ends. Germline loops: CDR1 MDHEN, CDR2 SYDVKM. The CDR3 length is 13 residues. The CDR3 region is CASSLWSSDEQFF. The DNA of the CDR3 is TGTGCCAGCAGTTTATGGTCTAGCGATGAGCAGTTCTTC. Supplemented by reference TRBV28 and TRBJ2-1, the full variable domain reads DVKVTQSSRYLVKRTGEKVFLECVQDMDHENMFWYRQDPGLGLRLIYFSYDVKMKEKGDIPEGYSVSREKKERFSLILESASTNQTSMYLCASSLWSSDEQFFGPGTRLTVL.

This chain uses TRBV19 with TRBJ2-7; 10 positions match TRBD2. There are 16 residues in the CDR3. Germline values: CDR1 LNHDA, CDR2 SQIVND (reference sequence). The V gene end was trimmed by 5 bases and the J gene end by 7 bases; junction bases not matched to a gene: 14. The CDR3 nucleotides are TGTGCCAGTAGTTCACTAGCGGGATACTTCCTAAGGGAGCAGTACTTC. It is translated as CASSSLAGYFLREQYF.

This chain connects TRBV19 to TRBJ2-1; D may correspond to TRBD1 or TRBD2 (5 bases each). The germline V gene has CDR1 LNHDA and CDR2 SQIVND (reference sequence). The length of the CDR3 is 16 residues. The V gene lost 8 bases and the J gene lost 2 bases, with 19 bases spanning the gap. The CDR3 nucleotides read TGTGCCAGTCGTCCCGCCGGGACCCAACCCTACAATGAGCAGTTCTTC. As protein: CASRPAGTQPYNEQFF.

This clone was recorded a few times. The rearrangement joins TRBV6-5 to TRBJ1-5, with D possibly matching TRBD1 (5 bases). The CDR3 has 13 residues. Germline V gene data show CDR1 as MNHEY and CDR2 as SVGAGI. Trimming removed 6 bases from V and 7 bases from J, with 13 bases in between. The CDR3 region is CASRVGGGQPQHF. DNA of the CDR3: TGTGCCAGCAGGGTAGGCGGGGGGCAGCCCCAGCATTTT.

The chain joins TRBV2 to TRBJ2-5; D call uncertain. The CDR3 runs to 10 residues. Germline V gene data show CDR1 as SNHLY and CDR2 as FYNNEI. V gave up 4 bases and J gave up 5 bases, with 2 bases separating them. The CDR3: CASSVETQYF. The CDR3 nucleotides are TGTGCCAGCAGTGTGGAGACCCAGTACTTC.

CDR3 nucleotides: TGTGCCAGCACTGTGACCTATAATTCACCCCTCCACTTT. Translated, it gives CASTVTYNSPLHF. The chain has TRBV7-2 and TRBJ1-6; D unresolved. CDR1 is SGHTA, CDR2 FQGNSA, per germline. The CDR3 runs to 13 residues. Trimming removed 7 bases at V and 2 bases at J, with 6 bases between.

This clone was seen a few times. The chain joins TRBV5-1 to TRBJ1-1, with TRBD1 as a possible D gene (6 bases). The CDR3 runs to 15 residues. V was pared by 3 bases and J by 1 base, with 13 bases between. Per germline, CDR1 SGHRS and CDR2 YFSETQ. DNA for the CDR3: TGCGCCAGCAGCTCTGGACAGAATTGGAACACTGAAGCTTTCTTT. Amino acid sequence: CASSSGQNWNTEAFF.

The V call is TRBV7-8, the J call TRBJ1-4, with 11 positions matching TRBD1. The CDR3 spans 17 residues. CDR1 is SGHVS and CDR2 is FQNEAQ in the germline V gene. V was pared by 1 base and J by 3 bases, with 4 bases of the junction left unmatched. CDR3 nucleotides: TGTGCCAGCAGCTTAGTCTGGGACAGGGGGGCTAATGAAAAACTGTTTTTT. Translating it yields CASSLVWDRGANEKLFF.

This clone was counted between two and nine times. The chain combines TRBV3-1 (or the pseudogene TRBV3-2) with TRBJ1-2; no clear D. Per the germline V gene, CDR1 is LGHDT and CDR2 is YNNKEL (reference sequence). The length of the CDR3 is 16 residues. The V end was cut by 0 bases, the J end by 7 bases, with 18 bases between. CDR3 bases: TGTGCCAGCAGCCAAGATAACCTGGGGAGGGCTGGTGGCTACACCTTC. Amino acids: CASSQDNLGRAGGYTF.

The V call is TRBV12-3 or TRBV12-4, the J call TRBJ2-1; D uncertain. CDR3 size: 12 residues. V was clipped by 3 bases and J by 9 bases, with 9 bases between them. As DNA, the CDR3 is TGTGCCAGCAGTTTTCTTGGTAGTGAGCAGTTCTTC. This sequence encodes CASSFLGSEQFF.

The genes are TRBV28 and TRBJ1-4, with a possible D match to TRBD1 (6 bases). Germline CDR1 MDHEN, CDR2 SYDVKM. The CDR3 runs 12 residues. V lost 3 bases and J lost 13, with 12 bases in between. This CDR3 reads CASSLMGGGLFF. DNA for the CDR3: TGTGCCAGCAGTTTGATGGGGGGCGGACTGTTTTTT. The full variable domain, rest sourced from reference TRBV28 and TRBJ1-4, is DVKVTQSSRYLVKRTGEKVFLECVQDMDHENMFWYRQDPGLGLRLIYFSYDVKMKEKGDIPEGYSVSREKKERFSLILESASTNQTSMYLCASSLMGGGLFFGSGTQLSVL.

V and J are TRBV14 and TRBJ1-2, with a possible D match to TRBD1 (5 bases). This CDR3 has 17 amino acids. Germline V gene sequence: CDR1 SGHDN, CDR2 FVKESK. Trimming took 5 bases from V and 4 from J, leaving 23 bases between them. This CDR3 is CASSLIYGSGGGYGYTF. The CDR3 region has the DNA TGTGCCAGCAGCTTGATCTACGGCAGCGGGGGGGGCTATGGCTACACCTTC.

A note on this clone: The junction differs from germline at one of its ends, possibly a read error. The CDR3 DNA sequence: TGTGCCAGCAGCCTAGAGTCGACAGGGCTAGCTTTCTTT. It codes for CASSLESTGLAFF. This chain links TRBV11-2 with TRBJ1-1; TRBD1 matches 7 bases. The CDR3 has 13 amino acids. CDR1 is SGHAT, CDR2 FQNNGV, per germline.

The chain recombines TRBV18 with TRBJ1-3; no definite D call. The V and J ends lost 3 bases and 4 bases respectively, with 13 bases between them. Germline loops: CDR1 KGHSH, CDR2 LQKENI. This CDR3 has 15 residues. DNA of the CDR3: TGTGCCAGCTCACCCGGGAACCAGGCCGGAAACACCATATATTTT. This encodes CASSPGNQAGNTIYF.

The V call is TRBV5-1, the J call TRBJ2-5; no firm D call. Trimming removed 1 base from V and 4 bases from J, with 8 bases in between. CDR1 and CDR2 from the germline V gene are SGHRS and YFSETQ. The CDR3 runs 13 residues. In DNA, the CDR3 is TGCGCCAGCAGCTTGTACCCGGGAGAGACCCAGTACTTC. Its translation is CASSLYPGETQYF.

V gene TRBV9 combines with J gene TRBJ2-2; TRBD1 is a possible D gene (5 bases). The CDR3 spans 14 residues. Germline V gives CDR1 SGDLS, CDR2 YYNGEE. The ends were cut back, 3 bases at V and 0 bases at J, with 6 bases in the middle. CDR3 sequence (DNA): TGTGCCAGCAGCGGCAGGGCGAACACCGGGGAGCTGTTTTTT. Residues: CASSGRANTGELFF.

The J gene is TRBJ1-5, the V gene TRBV19; no clear D gene. The V end was cut by 3 bases, the J end by 0 bases, with 12 bases between. In germline, CDR1 is LNHDA, CDR2 SQIVND (reference sequence). This CDR3 has 16 residues. CDR3 residues: CASSIDPRYSNQPQHF. CDR3 bases: TGTGCCAGTAGTATCGACCCTAGGTATAGCAATCAGCCCCAGCATTTT.

The chain links TRBV2 to TRBJ1-4; no clear D. The CDR3 consists of 14 residues. Germline V gene data show CDR1 as SNHLY and CDR2 as FYNNEI. With 3 bases removed from V and 7 bases from J, the gap between germline ends came to 12 bases. The chain's CDR3 is CASSEEVGVEKLFF. Written as DNA, the CDR3 is TGTGCCAGCAGTGAGGAGGTTGGAGTTGAAAAACTGTTTTTT.

The chain employs TRBV28 and TRBJ2-3; tentative D call: TRBD1 (5 bases). Germline V gives CDR1 MDHEN, CDR2 SYDVKM. This CDR3 contains 15 residues. V gave up 1 base and J gave up 4 bases, with 12 bases separating them. The CDR3 DNA is TGTGCCAGCAGTTTATTAGACAGTCATTCAGATACGCAGTATTTT. Translation: CASSLLDSHSDTQYF.

A single count supports this clone. V gene TRBV3-1 (or the pseudogene TRBV3-2) combines with J gene TRBJ1-2; D uncertain. The CDR3 is made up of 15 amino acids. The V end was cut by 4 bases, the J end by 2 bases, with 14 bases between. The V gene's germline CDR1 is LGHDT and CDR2 YNNKEL (reference sequence). The CDR3 spells CASSPVGVPNYGYTF. CDR3 DNA sequence: TGTGCCAGCAGCCCCGTGGGAGTTCCGAACTATGGCTACACCTTC.

The V gene is TRBV5-1, the J gene TRBJ2-7; TRBD2 agrees at 10 bases. The CDR3 consists of 15 residues. The germline V gene has CDR1 SGHRS and CDR2 YFSETQ. The V and J ends lost 0 bases and 3 bases, in that order; junction bases with no gene match: 3. The CDR3 region has the DNA TGCGCCAGCAGCTTGGAACTAGCGGGGATCTACGAGCAGTACTTC. It yields the protein CASSLELAGIYEQYF.

The chain employs TRBV5-1 and TRBJ2-1, with 9 nucleotides matching TRBD2. CDR3 length equals 14 residues. The J segment lost 10 bases and the V segment lost 1 base, leaving 6 bases of the junction unmatched. Germline V CDR1 and CDR2: SGHRS, YFSETQ. The CDR3 sequence is CASSLSGGSGEQFF. For the CDR3, the DNA is TGCGCCAGCAGCTTGAGCGGGGGGTCTGGAGAGCAGTTCTTC.

The chain employs TRBV6-5 and TRBJ2-7; 7 nucleotides match TRBD2. The CDR3 has 14 amino acids. From germline, CDR1 is MNHEY and CDR2 SVGAGI. Trimming cost V 6 bases and J 3 bases; bases outside gene matches: 8. CDR3 bases: TGTGCCAGCAGCGCCGAGCGGGGAGTCTACGAGCAGTACTTC. Protein product: CASSAERGVYEQYF.